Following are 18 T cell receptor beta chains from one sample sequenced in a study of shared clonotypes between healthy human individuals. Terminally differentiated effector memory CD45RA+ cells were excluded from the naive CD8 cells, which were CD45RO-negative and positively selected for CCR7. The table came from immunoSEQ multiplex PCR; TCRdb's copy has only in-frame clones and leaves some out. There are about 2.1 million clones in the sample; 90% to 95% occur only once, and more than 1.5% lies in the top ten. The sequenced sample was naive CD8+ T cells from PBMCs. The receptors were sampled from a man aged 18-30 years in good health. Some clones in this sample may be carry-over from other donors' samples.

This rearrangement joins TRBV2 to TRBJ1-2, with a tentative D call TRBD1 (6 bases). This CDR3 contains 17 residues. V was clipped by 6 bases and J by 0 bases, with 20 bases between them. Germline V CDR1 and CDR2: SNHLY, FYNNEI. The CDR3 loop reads CASRQPPGTPTNYGYTF. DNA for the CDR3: TGTGCCAGCAGACAACCCCCCGGGACACCAACTAACTATGGCTACACCTTC.

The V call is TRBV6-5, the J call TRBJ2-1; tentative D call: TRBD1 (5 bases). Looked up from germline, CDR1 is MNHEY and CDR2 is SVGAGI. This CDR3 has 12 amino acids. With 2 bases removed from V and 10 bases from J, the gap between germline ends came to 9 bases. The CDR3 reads CASSYQGYEQFF. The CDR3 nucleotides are TGTGCCAGCAGTTACCAGGGATACGAGCAGTTCTTC.

The CDR3 sequence is CASSPRGGPTGELFF. The CDR3 region has the DNA TGTGCCAGCAGCCCGCGCGGCGGGCCCACCGGGGAGCTGTTTTTT. The gene calls are TRBV11-2 and TRBJ2-2, with D possibly TRBD2 on 5 matching bases. V was cut by 5 bases and J by 4 bases, with 14 bases left in between. The CDR3 covers 15 residues. Germline V lookup: CDR1 SGHAT, CDR2 FQNNGV.

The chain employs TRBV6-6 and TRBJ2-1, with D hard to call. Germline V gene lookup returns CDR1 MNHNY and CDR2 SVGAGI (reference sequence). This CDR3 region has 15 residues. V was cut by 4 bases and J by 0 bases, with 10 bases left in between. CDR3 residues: CASSLSASSYNEQFF. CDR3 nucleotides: TGTGCCAGCAGTTTATCCGCCTCCTCCTACAATGAGCAGTTCTTC.

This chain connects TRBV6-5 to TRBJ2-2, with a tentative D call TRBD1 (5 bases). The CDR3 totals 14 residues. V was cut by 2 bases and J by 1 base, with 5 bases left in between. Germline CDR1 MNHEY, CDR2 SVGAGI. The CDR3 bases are TGTGCCAGCAGTTACCAGGGGAACACCGGGGAGCTGTTTTTT. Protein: CASSYQGNTGELFF.

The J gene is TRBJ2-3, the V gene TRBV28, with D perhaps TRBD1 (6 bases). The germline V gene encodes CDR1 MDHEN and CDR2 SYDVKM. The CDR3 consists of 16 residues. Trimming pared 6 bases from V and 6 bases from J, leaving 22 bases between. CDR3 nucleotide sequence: TGTGCCAGCAGCCCAACGAAACAGGGATTGGGGGATACGCAGTATTTT. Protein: CASSPTKQGLGDTQYF.

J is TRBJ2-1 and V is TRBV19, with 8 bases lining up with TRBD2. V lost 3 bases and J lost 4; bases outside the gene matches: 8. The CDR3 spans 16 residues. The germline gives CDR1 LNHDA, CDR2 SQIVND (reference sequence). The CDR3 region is CASSISGRGIYNEQFF. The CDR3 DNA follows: TGTGCCAGTAGTATCTCCGGGAGGGGGATTTACAATGAGCAGTTCTTC.

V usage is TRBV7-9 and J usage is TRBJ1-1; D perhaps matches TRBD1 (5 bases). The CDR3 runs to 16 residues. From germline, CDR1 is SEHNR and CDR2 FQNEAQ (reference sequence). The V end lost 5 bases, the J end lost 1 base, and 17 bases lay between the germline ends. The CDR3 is CASSPERGIRNTEAFF. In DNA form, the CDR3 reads TGTGCCAGCAGCCCCGAGCGGGGCATAAGGAACACTGAAGCTTTCTTT.

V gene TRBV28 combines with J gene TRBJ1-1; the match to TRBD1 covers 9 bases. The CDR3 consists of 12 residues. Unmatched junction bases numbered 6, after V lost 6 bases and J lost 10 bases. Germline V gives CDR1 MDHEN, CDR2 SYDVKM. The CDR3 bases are TGTGCCAGCAGGAGGGACAGGGTGGTAGCTTTCTTT. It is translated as CASRRDRVVAFF. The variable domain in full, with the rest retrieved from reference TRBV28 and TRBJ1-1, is DVKVTQSSRYLVKRTGEKVFLECVQDMDHENMFWYRQDPGLGLRLIYFSYDVKMKEKGDIPEGYSVSREKKERFSLILESASTNQTSMYLCASRRDRVVAFFGQGTRLTVV.

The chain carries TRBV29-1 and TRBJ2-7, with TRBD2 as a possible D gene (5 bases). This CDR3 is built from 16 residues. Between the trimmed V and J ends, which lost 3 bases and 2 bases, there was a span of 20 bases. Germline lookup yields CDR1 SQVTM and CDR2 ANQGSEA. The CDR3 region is CSVDGLAGVVPYEQYF. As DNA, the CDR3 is TGCAGCGTTGATGGGCTAGCTGGCGTAGTCCCCTACGAGCAGTACTTC.

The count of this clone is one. CDR3 coding DNA: TGTGCCAGCAGTTATCGGGGCTACTCCTACGAGCAGTACTTC. This encodes CASSYRGYSYEQYF. This chain connects TRBV6-5 to TRBJ2-7; tentatively, D is TRBD1 or TRBD2 (5 bases each). Germline V gene lookup returns CDR1 MNHEY and CDR2 SVGAGI. With 3 bases removed from V and 0 bases from J, the gap between germline ends came to 9 bases. CDR3 size: 14 residues.

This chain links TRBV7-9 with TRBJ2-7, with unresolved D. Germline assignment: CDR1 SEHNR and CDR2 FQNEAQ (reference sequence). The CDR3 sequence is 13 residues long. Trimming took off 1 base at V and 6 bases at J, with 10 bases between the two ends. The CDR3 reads CASSLGSQREQYF. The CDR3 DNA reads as TGTGCCAGCAGCTTAGGGAGTCAGCGCGAGCAGTACTTC.

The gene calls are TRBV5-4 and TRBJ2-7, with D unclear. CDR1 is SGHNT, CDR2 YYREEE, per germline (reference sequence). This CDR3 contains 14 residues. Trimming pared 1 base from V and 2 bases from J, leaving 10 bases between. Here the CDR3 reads CASSLLEGPYEQYF. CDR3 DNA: TGTGCCAGCAGCTTGTTGGAAGGGCCCTACGAGCAGTACTTC.

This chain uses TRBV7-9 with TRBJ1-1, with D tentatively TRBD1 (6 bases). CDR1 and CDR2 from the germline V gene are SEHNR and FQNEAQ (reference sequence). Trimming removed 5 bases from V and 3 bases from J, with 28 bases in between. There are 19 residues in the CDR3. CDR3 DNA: TGTGCCAGCAGCCCCAATTTCCCGGCCGGGGGCGAAGGGGACACTGAAGCTTTCTTT. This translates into CASSPNFPAGGEGDTEAFF.

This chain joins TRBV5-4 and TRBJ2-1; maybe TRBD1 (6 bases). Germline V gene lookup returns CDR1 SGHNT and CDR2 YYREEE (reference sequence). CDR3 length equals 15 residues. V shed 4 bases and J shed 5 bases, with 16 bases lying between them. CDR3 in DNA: TGTGCCAGCAGCAGCAGGGGCAGGATAAACAATGAGCAGTTCTTC. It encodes CASSSRGRINNEQFF.

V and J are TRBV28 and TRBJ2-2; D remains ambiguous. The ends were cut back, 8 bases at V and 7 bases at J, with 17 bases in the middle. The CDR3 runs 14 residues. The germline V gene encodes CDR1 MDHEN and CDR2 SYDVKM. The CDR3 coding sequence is TGTGCCAGCCTAGGGCTACCCACCGACGGGGAGCTGTTTTTT. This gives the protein CASLGLPTDGELFF. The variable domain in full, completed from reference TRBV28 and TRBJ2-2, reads DVKVTQSSRYLVKRTGEKVFLECVQDMDHENMFWYRQDPGLGLRLIYFSYDVKMKEKGDIPEGYSVSREKKERFSLILESASTNQTSMYLCASLGLPTDGELFFGEGSRLTVL.

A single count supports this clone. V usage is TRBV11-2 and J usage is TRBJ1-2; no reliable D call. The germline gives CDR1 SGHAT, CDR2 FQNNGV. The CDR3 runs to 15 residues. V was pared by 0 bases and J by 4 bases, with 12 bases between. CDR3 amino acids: CASSLDNNGLYGYTF. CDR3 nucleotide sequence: TGTGCCAGCAGCTTAGATAACAACGGGCTCTATGGCTACACCTTC. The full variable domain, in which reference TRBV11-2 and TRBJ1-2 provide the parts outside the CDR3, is EAGVAQSPRYKIIEKRQSVAFWCNPISGHATLYWYQQILGQGPKLLIQFQNNGVVDDSQLPKDRFSAERLKGVDSTLKIQPAKLEDSAVYLCASSLDNNGLYGYTFGSGTRLTVV.

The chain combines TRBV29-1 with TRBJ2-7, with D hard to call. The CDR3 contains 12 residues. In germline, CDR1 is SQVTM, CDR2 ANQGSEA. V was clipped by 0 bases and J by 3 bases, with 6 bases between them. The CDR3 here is CSVEEAGYEQYF. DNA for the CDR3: TGCAGCGTTGAAGAAGCAGGCTACGAGCAGTACTTC.